In this sample, the clone carrying this TCR beta chain turned up a few times. Its specificity is unknown. A read error may explain this, as a much larger clone is one base away. There were no patients who had received any treatment before thyroid surgery. The CDR3 loop spans 13 amino acids. From the PCR reads, TCRdb re-called clones with MiXCR. The repertoire has about 43,000 clones, about 10% of them found once; the top ten carry under 25%. This sample is drawn from a study of metastatic and nonmetastatic thyroid tumors. Across the whole study: The comparison covered peripheral blood and tumor or nodule tissue in malignant and benign thyroid patients. Study-level points and caveats: According to reports, the diversity of TCR beta was significantly higher in malignant thyroid tumors than in benign nodules, and this held in both blood and tumor samples.

This chain joins TRBV12-3 or TRBV12-4 and TRBJ2-5, with D perhaps matching TRBD1 (6 bases). This TCR came from a female donor with papillary thyroid cancer or a benign thyroid nodule (not recorded which). Some clones in this sample may be carry-over from other donors' samples. The sample taken for sequencing was blood. The CDR3 region has the DNA TGTGCCAGCAGTGGGGGCCGGACGGAGACCCAGTGCTTC. Translated, it gives CASSGGRTETQCF.